This record looks at one T cell receptor beta chain sequence and its context. The sample comes from a study of OX40 agonist ivuxolimab in advanced cancers. Method: immunoSEQ multiplex PCR; TCRdb's copy keeps in-frame clones and lacks some. The sample contains tens of thousands of clones, approximately 79% of which appear only once. This clonotype was obtained from an adult with an advanced solid tumor such as melanoma, head and neck, liver or kidney cancer. The sample here was CD4+ or CD8+ T cells sorted from blood, taken in a trial of the OX40 agonist ivuxolimab.

The CDR3 coding sequence is TGTGCCAGTAGTATAGGAGATTATAGCAATCAGCCCCAGCATTTT. Residues: CASSIGDYSNQPQHF. The V and J genes are TRBV19 and TRBJ1-5, with D unclear. V dropped 1 base and J dropped 0 bases, with 7 bases sitting between them. Germline V gene sequence: CDR1 LNHDA, CDR2 SQIVND (reference sequence). This CDR3 comprises 15 residues. Based on the CDR3 plus reference TRBV19 and TRBJ1-5, the full variable domain is DGGITQSPKYLFRKEGQNVTLSCEQNLNHDAMYWYRQDPGQGLRLIYYSQIVNDFQKGDIAEGYSVSREKKESFPLTVTSAQKNPTAFYLCASSIGDYSNQPQHFGDGTRLSIL.